This paragraph covers one T cell receptor beta chain sequence. Its antigen is not known. This sample is part of a study of cytomegalovirus exposure and HLA in healthy donors. Looked up from germline, CDR1 is MNHNS and CDR2 is SASEGT. V lost 3 bases to trimming and J lost 3 bases; unmatched junction nucleotides: 4. The CDR3 runs to 15 residues. Points from the study as a whole: TCR beta V segments were, for the most part, productive about 87% or about 30% of the time in an earlier analysis. For cytomegalovirus status, the classifier reportedly gave diagnoses with high specificity and sensitivity.

The PCR made use of 60 Vbeta and 13 Jbeta primers. Authors' processing steps: The count from a later analysis was tens of millions of unique TCR beta chains, about 9.9 million of them shared. Only in-frame clones appear in the TCRdb table, and some are missing; sequencing was by immunoSEQ multiplex PCR. That table is the source of V, J and clone size, and D and trimming were worked out from the DNA. The sample includes approximately 190,000 clones, about four fifths seen only once; the top ten take approximately 0.26%. The chain carries TRBV6-1 and TRBJ2-1; 8 bases fit TRBD2. Sequencing input: PBMCs. This receptor was identified in a boy between 5 and 17 years old in good health and CMV-seronegative. The CDR3 DNA reads TGTGCCAGCAGTGATTTCGGGGGGGACTACAATGAGCAGTTCTTC. As protein: CASSDFGGDYNEQFF.